The source of this T cell receptor beta chain is a study of human T cells and chemical hapten exposure. TCRdb fed the RACE reads into MiXCR, producing one record per CDR3 protein. The repertoire holds 89,000 or so distinct CDR3 sequences, approximately 9% seen once, with approximately 2.8% in the top ten. This CDR3 has 14 residues. This clonotype was found a few times. The time point here: pre-sensitization, week 0. As to treatment: therapeutic diphenylcyclopropenone sensitization with weekly scalp DPC. The source was whole blood, collected in connection with sensitization to the hapten diphenylcyclopropenone (DPC). The chain carries TRBV21-1 and TRBJ2-2; TRBD1 is taken as the D call from the table, unchecked against the DNA. TRBV21-1 is a known pseudogene. The clonotype comes from a man in his forties or fifties with alopecia areata. Some clones in this sample may be carry-over from other donors' samples. CDR3 sequence (DNA): TGTGCCAGCAAGGAAGGGGAAGACACCGGGGAGCTGTTTTTT. It specifies CASKEGEDTGELFF.